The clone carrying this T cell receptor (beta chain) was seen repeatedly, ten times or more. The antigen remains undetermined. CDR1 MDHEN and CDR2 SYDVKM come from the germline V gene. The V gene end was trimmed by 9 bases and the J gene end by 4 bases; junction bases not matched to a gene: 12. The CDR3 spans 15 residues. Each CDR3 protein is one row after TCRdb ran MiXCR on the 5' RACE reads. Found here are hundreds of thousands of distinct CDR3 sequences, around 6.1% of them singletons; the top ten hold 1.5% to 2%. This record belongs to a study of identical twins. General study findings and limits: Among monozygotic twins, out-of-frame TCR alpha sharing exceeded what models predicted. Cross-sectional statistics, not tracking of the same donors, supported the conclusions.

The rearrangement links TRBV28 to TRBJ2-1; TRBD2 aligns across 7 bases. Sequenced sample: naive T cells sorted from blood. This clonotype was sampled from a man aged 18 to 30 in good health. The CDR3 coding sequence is TGTGCCAGTCGAGAAGCGGGATCCGGGTACAATGAGCAGTTCTTC. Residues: CASREAGSGYNEQFF. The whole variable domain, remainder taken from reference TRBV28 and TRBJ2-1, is DVKVTQSSRYLVKRTGEKVFLECVQDMDHENMFWYRQDPGLGLRLIYFSYDVKMKEKGDIPEGYSVSREKKERFSLILESASTNQTSMYLCASREAGSGYNEQFFGPGTRLTVL.